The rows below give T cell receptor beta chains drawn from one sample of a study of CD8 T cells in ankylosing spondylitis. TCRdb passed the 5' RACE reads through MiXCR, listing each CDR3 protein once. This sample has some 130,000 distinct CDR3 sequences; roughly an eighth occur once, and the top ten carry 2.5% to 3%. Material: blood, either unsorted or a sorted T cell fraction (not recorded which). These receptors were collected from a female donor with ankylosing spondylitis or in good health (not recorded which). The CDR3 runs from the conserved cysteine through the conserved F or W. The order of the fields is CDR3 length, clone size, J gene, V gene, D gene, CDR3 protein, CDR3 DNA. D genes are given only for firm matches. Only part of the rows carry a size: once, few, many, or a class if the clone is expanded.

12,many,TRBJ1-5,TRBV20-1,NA,CSARRQNQPQHF,TGCAGTGCTAGGCGGCAAAATCAGCCCCAGCATTTT
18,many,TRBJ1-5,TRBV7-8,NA,CASSLRVMGVVWDQPQHF,TGTGCCAGCAGCTTAAGGGTAATGGGTGTCGTATGGGATCAGCCCCAGCATTTT
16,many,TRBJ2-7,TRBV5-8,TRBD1,CASSHTDRDLSYEQYF,TGTGCCAGCAGCCACACTGACAGGGACCTTTCCTACGAGCAGTACTTC
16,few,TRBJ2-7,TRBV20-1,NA,CSARDITRDIPYEQYF,TGCAGTGCTAGAGATATTACGCGGGACATACCCTACGAGCAGTACTTC
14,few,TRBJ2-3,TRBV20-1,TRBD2,CSAYSSGGTDTQYF,TGCAGTGCTTACTCTAGCGGGGGCACAGATACGCAGTATTTT
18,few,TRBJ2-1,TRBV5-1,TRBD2,CASSLGLAGGLAYNEQFF,TGCGCCAGCAGCTTGGGACTAGCGGGAGGCCTCGCCTACAATGAGCAGTTCTTC
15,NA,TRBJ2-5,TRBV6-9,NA,CASSKRREAWETQYF,TGTGCCAGCAGTAAACGGAGGGAGGCTTGGGAGACCCAGTACTTC
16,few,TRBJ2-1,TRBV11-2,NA,CASSRRGPQSDNEQFF,TGTGCCAGCAGCCGACGGGGGCCCCAGTCAGACAATGAGCAGTTCTTC
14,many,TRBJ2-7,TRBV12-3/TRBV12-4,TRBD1,CASSFSGQGYEQYF,TGTGCCAGCAGTTTCTCGGGACAGGGGTACGAGCAGTACTTC
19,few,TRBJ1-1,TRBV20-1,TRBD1,CSAIVNLRGKTGGRTEAFF,TGCAGTGCCATTGTAAATCTTCGGGGGAAGACAGGGGGAAGGACTGAAGCTTTCTTT
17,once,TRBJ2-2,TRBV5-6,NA,CASSLRKDGGLIGELFF,TGTGCCAGCAGCTTACGAAAGGACGGCGGCCTTATCGGGGAGCTGTTTTTT
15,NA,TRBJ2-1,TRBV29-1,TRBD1,CSVEGRGLSYNEQFF,TGCAGCGTTGAAGGCAGGGGGCTTTCCTACAATGAGCAGTTCTTC
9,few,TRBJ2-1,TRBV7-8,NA,CASSLEQFF,TGTGCCAGCAGTTTAGAGCAGTTCTTC
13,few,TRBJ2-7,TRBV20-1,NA,CSARPSSNYEQYF,TGCAGTGCTAGACCTAGCTCTAACTACGAGCAGTACTTC
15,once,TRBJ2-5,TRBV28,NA,CASSLTSRVPETQYF,TGTGCCAGCAGTTTAACGAGTAGGGTACCGGAGACCCAGTACTTC
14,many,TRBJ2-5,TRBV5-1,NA,CASSPPGSQETQYF,TGCGCCAGCAGCCCCCCCGGGTCACAAGAGACCCAGTACTTC
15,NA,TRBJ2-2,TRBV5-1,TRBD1,CASSSGQGQTGELFF,TGCGCCAGCAGCTCAGGACAGGGCCAGACCGGGGAGCTGTTTTTT
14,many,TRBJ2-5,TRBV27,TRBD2,CASSLRLAGETQYF,TGTGCCAGCAGTTTAAGACTAGCGGGCGAGACCCAGTACTTC
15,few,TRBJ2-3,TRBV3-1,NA,CASSQFVAGTDTQYF,TGTGCCAGCAGCCAATTTGTAGCGGGCACAGATACGCAGTATTTT
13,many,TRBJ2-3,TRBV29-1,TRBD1,CSVIWTGRDTQYF,TGCAGCGTGATTTGGACAGGACGCGATACGCAGTATTTT
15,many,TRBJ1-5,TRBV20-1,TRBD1,CSARTGTGDNQPQHF,TGCAGTGCAAGGACCGGGACAGGGGACAATCAGCCCCAGCATTTT
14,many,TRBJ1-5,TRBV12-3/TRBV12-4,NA,CASSFGDGNQPQHF,TGTGCCAGCAGTTTCGGGGATGGCAATCAGCCCCAGCATTTT
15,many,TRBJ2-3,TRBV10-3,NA,CAIALGGAGTDTQYF,TGTGCCATCGCCTTAGGTGGGGCTGGCACAGATACGCAGTATTTT
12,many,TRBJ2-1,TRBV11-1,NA,CASSLLGNEQFF,TGTGCCAGCAGCTTATTGGGCAATGAGCAGTTCTTC
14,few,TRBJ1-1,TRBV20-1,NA,CSARAGYMNTEAFF,TGCAGTGCTAGAGCCGGATATATGAACACTGAAGCTTTCTTT
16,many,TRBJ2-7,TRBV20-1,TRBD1,CSARISQGKGTYEQYF,TGCAGTGCTAGAATATCACAGGGGAAGGGCACCTACGAGCAGTACTTC
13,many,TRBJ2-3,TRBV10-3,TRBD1,CAITGVSTDTQYF,TGTGCCATTACAGGGGTTAGCACAGATACGCAGTATTTT
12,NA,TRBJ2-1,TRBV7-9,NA,CASSAGGTSQFF,TGTGCCAGCAGCGCAGGCGGGACATCGCAGTTCTTC
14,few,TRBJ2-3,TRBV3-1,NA,CASSQETATDTQYF,TGTGCCAGCAGCCAAGAGACAGCCACAGATACGCAGTATTTT
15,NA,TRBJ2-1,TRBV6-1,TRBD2,CASSSIGRGRNEQFF,TGTGCCAGCAGCTCAATTGGGAGGGGTCGCAATGAGCAGTTCTTC
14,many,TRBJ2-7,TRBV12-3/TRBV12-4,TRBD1,CASNPGQGIHEQYF,TGTGCCAGCAACCCCGGACAGGGAATCCACGAGCAGTACTTC
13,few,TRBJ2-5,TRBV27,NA,CASSKDSQETQYF,TGTGCCAGCAGTAAAGACAGCCAAGAGACCCAGTACTTC
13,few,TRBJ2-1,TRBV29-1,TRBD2,CSVDRGGGVEQFF,TGCAGCGTTGACCGGGGGGGCGGGGTTGAGCAGTTCTTC
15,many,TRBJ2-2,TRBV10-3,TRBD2,CAISATSQDTGELFF,TGTGCCATCAGCGCGACTAGCCAGGACACCGGGGAGCTGTTTTTT
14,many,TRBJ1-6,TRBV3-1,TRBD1,CASSPRQGNSPLHF,TGTGCCAGCAGCCCGCGACAGGGGAATTCACCCCTCCACTTT
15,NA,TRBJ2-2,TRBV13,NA,CASSLDGKFTGELFF,TGTGCCAGCAGCTTAGACGGGAAGTTCACCGGGGAGCTGTTTTTT
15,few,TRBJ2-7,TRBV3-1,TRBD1,CASSQEVGQGHEQYF,TGTGCCAGCAGCCAAGAAGTGGGACAGGGACACGAGCAGTACTTC
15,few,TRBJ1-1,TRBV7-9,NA,CASSLRGGLNTEAFF,TGTGCCAGCAGCTTAAGGGGGGGCCTGAACACTGAAGCTTTCTTT
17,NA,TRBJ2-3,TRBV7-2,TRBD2,CASSLVAVAGGPRTQYF,TGTGCCAGCAGCTTAGTGGCGGTAGCGGGGGGGCCGCGTACGCAGTATTTT
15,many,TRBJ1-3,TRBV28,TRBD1,CASRSPGGTGNTIYF,TGTGCCAGCAGATCACCAGGGGGCACAGGAAACACCATATATTTT
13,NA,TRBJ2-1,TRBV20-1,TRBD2,CSASGRAFNEQFF,TGCAGTGCTAGCGGGAGGGCCTTTAATGAGCAGTTCTTC
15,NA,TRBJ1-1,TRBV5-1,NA,CASSLVQGPNTEAFF,TGCGCCAGCAGCTTGGTTCAGGGGCCGAACACTGAAGCTTTCTTT
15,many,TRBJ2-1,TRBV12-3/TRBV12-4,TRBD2,CASKDPGLAYNEQFF,TGTGCCAGCAAAGATCCGGGACTAGCGTACAATGAGCAGTTCTTC
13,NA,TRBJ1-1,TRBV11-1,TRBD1,CASSRGTDTEAFF,TGTGCCAGCAGCCGCGGGACAGACACTGAAGCTTTCTTT
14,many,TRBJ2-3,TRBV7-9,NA,CASSFFYSTDTQYF,TGTGCCAGCAGCTTCTTTTACAGCACAGATACGCAGTATTTT
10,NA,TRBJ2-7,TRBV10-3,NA,CAYLGGAQYF,TGTGCCTACCTAGGAGGGGCGCAGTACTTC
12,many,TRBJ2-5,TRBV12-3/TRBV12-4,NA,CASRSREETQYF,TGTGCCAGCCGATCTAGGGAAGAGACCCAGTACTTC
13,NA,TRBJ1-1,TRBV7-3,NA,CASSLSHATEAFF,TGTGCCAGCAGCTTATCCCATGCCACTGAAGCTTTCTTT
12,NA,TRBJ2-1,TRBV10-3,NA,CAISESGWEQFF,TGTGCCATCAGTGAGTCCGGTTGGGAGCAGTTCTTC
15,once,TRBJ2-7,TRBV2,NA,CVSSKGDPSSYEQYF,TGTGTCAGCAGCAAAGGCGACCCGAGCTCCTACGAGCAGTACTTC
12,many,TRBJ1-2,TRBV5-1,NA,CASTDGGHGYTF,TGCGCCAGCACGGATGGGGGTCATGGCTACACCTTC
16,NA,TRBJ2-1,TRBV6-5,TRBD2,CASSPIAGSSYNEQFF,TGTGCCAGCAGTCCCATAGCGGGGAGCTCCTACAATGAGCAGTTCTTC
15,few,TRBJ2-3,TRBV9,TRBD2,CASSVAAGDTDTQYF,TGTGCCAGCAGCGTAGCTGCGGGAGATACAGATACGCAGTATTTT
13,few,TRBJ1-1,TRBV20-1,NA,CSVSSGGDTEAFF,TGCAGTGTCTCCTCGGGGGGGGACACTGAAGCTTTCTTT
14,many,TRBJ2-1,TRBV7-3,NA,CASSLSIFYNEQFF,TGTGCCAGCAGCTTATCGATATTCTACAATGAGCAGTTCTTC